This T cell receptor beta chain was observed in a study of PD-L1 blockade in urothelial cancer. Study summary: Beginning around 2014, patients received atezolizumab, given as 1,200 mg intravenously every 3 weeks. When blood samples were assessed, the median T cell count was 141,255. Analyses were performed on blood at 3 weeks after treatment start (the second dose) and at 6 weeks.

This clone was recorded once. Sequencing was performed with immunoSEQ multiplex PCR; in TCRdb, only in-frame clones are kept and a portion is missing. The sample includes approximately 32,000 clones, roughly 80% of them seen just once. CDR1 is SGHRS, CDR2 YFSETQ, per germline. V dropped 2 bases and J dropped 2 bases, with 7 bases sitting between them. The CDR3 runs to 13 residues. The time point is: pretreatment peripheral blood. The material sequenced was PBMCs, taken around atezolizumab (anti-PD-L1) treatment. V is TRBV5-1 and J is TRBJ2-5, with D maybe TRBD1 (5 bases). The source is a man between 60 and 75 years old with urothelial cancer. CDR3 loop: CASSLQVQETQYF. The CDR3 DNA is TGCGCCAGCAGCTTACAGGTTCAAGAGACCCAGTACTTC.